This TCR beta chain was retrieved from a study of T cells in Graves' hyperthyroidism and ophthalmopathy. About the research overall: Peripheral blood specimens were obtained at initial diagnosis, prior to any treatment. Study-level results: The model's output predicted ophthalmopathy at a median of around 7 months prior to onset.

Each diagnosis was grounded in clinical symptoms, serum thyroxine and TRAb, thyroid ultrasound, and orbital computed tomography. Notes on this clonotype: Its matching antigen is unknown.

The CDR3 regions of TCR beta were amplified from RNA transcripts. The HTBI set primed first-round TCR CDR3 RT-PCR. TCRdb reprocessed the multiplex PCR reads via MiXCR and lists one record per CDR3 protein. The sample lists roughly 420,000 distinct CDR3 sequences, approximately 15% occurring once. In germline, CDR1 is SGHVS, CDR2 FQNEAQ. The junction had 12 bases not matched to a gene; V was cut back by 3 bases and J by 4 bases. This CDR3 spans 19 amino acids. Sequenced: blood. This receptor was taken from a woman aged 18-29 years with Graves' hyperthyroidism. The V and J genes are TRBV7-8 and TRBJ2-1, with 13 bases matching TRBD2. CDR3 in amino acids: CASSFPSLGLAGNYNEQFF. In DNA form, the CDR3 reads TGTGCCAGCAGCTTCCCCTCCTTGGGACTAGCGGGGAATTACAATGAGCAGTTCTTC.